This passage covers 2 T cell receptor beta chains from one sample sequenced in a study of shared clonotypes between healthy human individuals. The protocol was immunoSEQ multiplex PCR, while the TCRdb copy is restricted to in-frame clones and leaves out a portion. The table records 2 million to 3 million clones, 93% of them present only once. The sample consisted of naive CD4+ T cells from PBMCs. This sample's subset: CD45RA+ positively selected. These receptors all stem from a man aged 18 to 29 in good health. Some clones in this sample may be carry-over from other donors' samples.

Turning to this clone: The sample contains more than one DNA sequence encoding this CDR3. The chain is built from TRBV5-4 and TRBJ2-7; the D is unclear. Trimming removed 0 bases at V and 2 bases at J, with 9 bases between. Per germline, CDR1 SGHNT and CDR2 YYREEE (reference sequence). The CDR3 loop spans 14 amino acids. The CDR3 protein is CASSLGGQTYEQYF. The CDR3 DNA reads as TGTGCCAGCAGCTTGGGTGGGCAGACCTACGAGCAGTACTTC.

As DNA, the CDR3 is TGTGCCAGCAGCCCGCCAGCGGCTGCCTACGAGCAGTACTTC. It is translated as CASSPPAAAYEQYF. The J gene is TRBJ2-7, the V gene TRBV4-2, with D possibly TRBD2 on 5 matching bases. The length of the CDR3 is 14 residues. V gave up 4 bases and J gave up 2 bases, with 12 bases separating them. Germline V CDR1 and CDR2: LGHNA, YNFKEQ.